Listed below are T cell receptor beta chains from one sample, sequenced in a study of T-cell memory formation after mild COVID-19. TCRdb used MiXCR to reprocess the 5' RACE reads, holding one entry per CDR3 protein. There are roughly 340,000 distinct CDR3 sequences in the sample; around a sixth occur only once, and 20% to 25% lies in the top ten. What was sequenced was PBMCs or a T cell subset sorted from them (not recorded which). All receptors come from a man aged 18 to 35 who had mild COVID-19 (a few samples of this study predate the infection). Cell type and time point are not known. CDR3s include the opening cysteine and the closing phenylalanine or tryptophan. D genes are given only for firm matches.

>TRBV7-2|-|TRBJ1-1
CASSLVTDVNTEAFF
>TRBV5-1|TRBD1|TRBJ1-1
CASSWDRESTEAFF
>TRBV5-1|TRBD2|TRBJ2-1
CASSSYWTSGYNEQFF
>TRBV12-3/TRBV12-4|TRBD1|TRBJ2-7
CASSSDRSYEQYF
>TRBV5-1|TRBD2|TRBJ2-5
CASSFGTSGGHQETQYF
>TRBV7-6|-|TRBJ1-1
CASSLGRGEEAFF
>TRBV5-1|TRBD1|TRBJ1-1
CASTPGQGNTEAFF
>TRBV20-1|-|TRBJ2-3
CSDLEGFTDTQYF
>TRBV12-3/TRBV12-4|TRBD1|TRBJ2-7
CASSLWGQENSYEQYF
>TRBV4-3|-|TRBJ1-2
CASSQVYPPRHGYTF
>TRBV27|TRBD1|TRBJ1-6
CASSLRGGNSPLHF
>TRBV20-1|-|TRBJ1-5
CSAGLGGGSNQPQHF
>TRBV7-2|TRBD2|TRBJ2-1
CASSFSGGVYNEQFF
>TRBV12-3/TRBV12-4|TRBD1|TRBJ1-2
CASSQQTGLYGYTF
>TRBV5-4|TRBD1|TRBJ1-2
CASSLAGGHGYGYTF
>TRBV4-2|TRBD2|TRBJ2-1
CASSQRGGPSTYNEQFF
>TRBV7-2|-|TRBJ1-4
CASSLALGGGGEKLFF
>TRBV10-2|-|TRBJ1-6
CASMRGPDNSPLHF
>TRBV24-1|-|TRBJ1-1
CATSDRAGAEAFF
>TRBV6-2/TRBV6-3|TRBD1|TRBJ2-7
CASSYSGTGTYEQYF
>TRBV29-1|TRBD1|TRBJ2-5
CSVTGTGNYQETQYF
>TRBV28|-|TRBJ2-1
CASSLLSGGSPSYNEQFF